This entry describes one TCR beta chain. Its antigen is undetermined. These data belong to a study of early T cells in non-severe SARS-CoV-2 infection. The wider study: The sequenced material was bulk RNA from unsorted whole blood, and its chains were unpaired. General study results and limits: In VDJdb matching, anti-spike CD8 responses were favored while private and CD4 specificities went missing.

Individually, cDNA molecules had unique molecular identifiers attached to them. TCRdb used MiXCR to reprocess the 5' RACE reads, holding one entry per CDR3 protein. The data show 25,000 to 30,000 distinct CDR3 sequences, under 6% seen once. The germline V and J ends were trimmed by 0 bases and 3 bases, with 8 bases remaining between them. This CDR3 spans 14 amino acids. The germline V gene encodes CDR1 SGHDN and CDR2 FVKESK. The clonotype comes from an adult who was a healthcare worker with PCR-confirmed SARS-CoV-2 infection or an uninfected control (not recorded which). Material: whole blood. The rearrangement joins TRBV14 to TRBJ2-5; D gene unclear. CDR3 residues: CASSQESFKETQYF. Here the CDR3 DNA reads TGTGCCAGCAGCCAAGAGTCATTCAAAGAGACCCAGTACTTC. Full variable domain (missing parts from reference TRBV14 and TRBJ2-5): EAGVTQFPSHSVIEKGQTVTLRCDPISGHDNLYWYRRVMGKEIKFLLHFVKESKQDESGMPNNRFLAERTGGTYSTLKVQPAELEDSGVYFCASSQESFKETQYFGPGTRLLVL.